These T cell receptor beta chains were read from a single sample in a study of CD8+CD57+ T cells in acquired aplastic anemia. TCRdb reanalysed the reads using MiXCR and keeps one entry per CDR3 protein. The sample has fewer than 200,000 distinct CDR3 sequences, roughly 47% seen once. Sequences were obtained from sorted CD4+, CD8+, or CD8+CD57+ T cells (not recorded which) from PBMCs. The origin of the receptors is a human donor in good health. CDR3s include the opening cysteine and the closing phenylalanine or tryptophan. A D gene is named only where the DNA matches it firmly. Where a row states a size, it is once, few, many or the class of an expanded clone; other rows omit it.

D: NA
size: NA
J: TRBJ1-5
V: TRBV10-3
DNA: TGTGCCATCAGTGAACCCGGGGGCAATCAGCCCCAGCATTTT
CDR3: CAISEPGGNQPQHF

D: NA
size: many
J: TRBJ2-3
V: TRBV4-2
DNA: TGTGCCAGCAGCCAGGGGCGTCAGTACACAGATACGCAGTATTTT
CDR3: CASSQGRQYTDTQYF

D: TRBD1
size: many
J: TRBJ1-6
V: TRBV4-3
DNA: TGCGCCAGCAGCCAAGATTGGACAGGGGGCGCGGATTCACCCCTCCACTTT
CDR3: CASSQDWTGGADSPLHF

D: TRBD2
size: NA
J: TRBJ2-7
V: TRBV2
DNA: TGTGCCAGCAGGACTAGCGGGGGGTTCGAGCAGTACTTC
CDR3: CASRTSGGFEQYF

D: NA
size: many
J: TRBJ1-6
V: TRBV6-5
DNA: TGTGCCAGCAGTTACTCTACCGGGATGGGAAATTCACCCCTCCACTTT
CDR3: CASSYSTGMGNSPLHF

D: NA
size: few
J: TRBJ2-6
V: TRBV7-6
DNA: TGTGCCAGCAGCCGCCTTTCCTCTGGGGCCAACGTCCTGACTTTC
CDR3: CASSRLSSGANVLTF

D: TRBD1
size: many
J: TRBJ1-6
V: TRBV7-6
DNA: TGTGCCAGCAGCTTAGGGCAGGGGGCCAATTCACCCCTCCACTTT
CDR3: CASSLGQGANSPLHF

D: NA
size: many
J: TRBJ2-3
V: TRBV7-8
DNA: TGTGCCAGCAGCTTATCGACGGGCAGGGATACGCAGTATTTT
CDR3: CASSLSTGRDTQYF

D: TRBD1
size: NA
J: TRBJ2-2
V: TRBV7-2
DNA: TGTGCCAGCAGAAGACAGGGGGGGGAGCTGTTTTTT
CDR3: CASRRQGGELFF

D: NA
size: NA
J: TRBJ2-1
V: TRBV4-1
DNA: TGCGCCAGCAGCCAAGACACGGAGGGCGAGGGCAATGAGCAGTTCTTC
CDR3: CASSQDTEGEGNEQFF

D: NA
size: NA
J: TRBJ2-1
V: TRBV14
DNA: TGTGCCAGCAGCCAGGGTCAAGTCTCCTACAATGAGCAGTTCTTC
CDR3: CASSQGQVSYNEQFF

D: NA
size: many
J: TRBJ2-7
V: TRBV4-3
DNA: TGCGCCAGCAGCCATATGCGACAGGAGAACTACGAGCAGTACTTC
CDR3: CASSHMRQENYEQYF

D: NA
size: NA
J: TRBJ2-7
V: TRBV7-6
DNA: TGTGCCAGCAGCTTAGCGATCGGGAACGAGCAGTACTTC
CDR3: CASSLAIGNEQYF

D: TRBD1
size: many
J: TRBJ2-7
V: TRBV20-1
DNA: TGCAGTGCCACGACAGGGGCGGGTTACGAGCAGTACTTC
CDR3: CSATTGAGYEQYF

D: NA
size: many
J: TRBJ1-2
V: TRBV7-9
DNA: TGTGCCAGCAGGTTTAGTATGGCCGGACCTAATGGCTACACCTTC
CDR3: CASRFSMAGPNGYTF

D: TRBD1
size: NA
J: TRBJ1-6
V: TRBV9
DNA: TGTGCCAGCAGCGTGGGGGGACAGGGATCGCGTAATTCACCCCTCCACTTT
CDR3: CASSVGGQGSRNSPLHF

D: TRBD1
size: NA
J: TRBJ2-1
V: TRBV24-1
DNA: TGTGCCACCAGTGATAAACAGGGGGCTCTCGACGAGCAGTTCTTC
CDR3: CATSDKQGALDEQFF

D: NA
size: many
J: TRBJ1-5
V: TRBV6-5
DNA: TGTGCCAGCAGTTACGACGGCAATCAGCCCCAGCATTTT
CDR3: CASSYDGNQPQHF

D: NA
size: few
J: TRBJ2-1
V: TRBV5-8
DNA: TGTGCCAGCAGCTTGGGACTAGGCCCTGAGCAGTTCTTC
CDR3: CASSLGLGPEQFF

D: NA
size: once
J: TRBJ2-7
V: TRBV10-3
DNA: TGTGCCATCAGGCTAGACAGTTTCAACTCCTACGAGCAGTACTTC
CDR3: CAIRLDSFNSYEQYF

D: NA
size: many
J: TRBJ2-5
V: TRBV7-6
DNA: TGTGCCAGCAGCCTTCTTGGGGGTGGAGAGACCCAGTACTTC
CDR3: CASSLLGGGETQYF

D: NA
size: many
J: TRBJ2-2
V: TRBV2
DNA: TGTGCCAGCATCTTACTTGGATGGCGGGAGAACACCGGGGAGCTGTTTTTT
CDR3: CASILLGWRENTGELFF

D: TRBD1
size: many
J: TRBJ2-7
V: TRBV7-2
DNA: TGTGCCAGCAGCCCGGGGACAGGGGTAGGCTACGAGCAGTACTTC
CDR3: CASSPGTGVGYEQYF

D: NA
size: NA
J: TRBJ2-1
V: TRBV10-1
DNA: TGCGCCAGCAGTGAAGACTCTCTGACGAGCAATGAGCAGTTCTTC
CDR3: CASSEDSLTSNEQFF

D: NA
size: NA
J: TRBJ2-1
V: TRBV24-1
DNA: TGTGCCACCAGTGATGGTCCAGGGAACAATGAGCAGTTCTTC
CDR3: CATSDGPGNNEQFF

D: NA
size: NA
J: TRBJ2-1
V: TRBV7-8
DNA: TGTGCCAGCAGTAGCACCTCCTACAATGAGCAGTTCTTC
CDR3: CASSSTSYNEQFF

D: NA
size: many
J: TRBJ1-1
V: TRBV12-3/TRBV12-4
DNA: TGTGCCAGCAGCATGGGGTGGGTCGACACTGAAGCTTTCTTT
CDR3: CASSMGWVDTEAFF

D: NA
size: NA
J: TRBJ2-7
V: TRBV10-3
DNA: TGTGCCATCAGTGTCCAGGGAAGCAACTACGAGCAGTACTTC
CDR3: CAISVQGSNYEQYF

D: TRBD2
size: NA
J: TRBJ2-3
V: TRBV10-3
DNA: TGTGCTACCGGGACTACCTGGGGGGACCCAGATACGCAGTATTTT
CDR3: CATGTTWGDPDTQYF

D: NA
size: few
J: TRBJ2-3
V: TRBV20-1
DNA: TGCAGTGCTAGAGGAGAGGGCATAGATACGCAGTATTTT
CDR3: CSARGEGIDTQYF

D: NA
size: many
J: TRBJ1-3
V: TRBV10-3
DNA: TGTGCCATCAGTGTCTCGGGCACCTCTGGAAACACCATATATTTT
CDR3: CAISVSGTSGNTIYF

D: TRBD1
size: many
J: TRBJ1-2
V: TRBV5-5
DNA: TGTGCCAGCAGCGCAGGGGGCGGCTATGGCTACACCTTC
CDR3: CASSAGGGYGYTF

D: TRBD1
size: many
J: TRBJ2-1
V: TRBV5-1
DNA: TGCGCCAGCAGCGCCGGGACAGGATTGCGTGAGCAGTTCTTC
CDR3: CASSAGTGLREQFF

D: NA
size: NA
J: TRBJ1-5
V: TRBV24-1
DNA: TGTGCCACCAGTGATTCGCGAGGTACGAGCAATCAGCCCCAGCATTTT
CDR3: CATSDSRGTSNQPQHF

D: NA
size: NA
J: TRBJ1-6
V: TRBV15
DNA: TGTGCCACCAGCAGAGATCCTTCAGGGAGAAGTTCACCCCTCCACTTT
CDR3: CATSRDPSGRSSPLHF

D: NA
size: few
J: TRBJ1-5
V: TRBV27
DNA: TGTGCCAGCGGACAGCGCGGGGCGGGTGGTAATCAGCCCCAGCATTTT
CDR3: CASGQRGAGGNQPQHF

D: TRBD2
size: many
J: TRBJ2-7
V: TRBV20-1
DNA: TGCAGTGCCCCAATCGGGACTAGCGGGTCTCGGCAGTACTTC
CDR3: CSAPIGTSGSRQYF

D: NA
size: many
J: TRBJ2-5
V: TRBV7-3
DNA: TGTGCCAGCAGCTTATTCGTGGGAGAGACCCAGTACTTC
CDR3: CASSLFVGETQYF

D: NA
size: NA
J: TRBJ1-6
V: TRBV10-3
DNA: TGTGCCAGCAAGGAGGGAAATAAGAATTCACCCCTCCACTTT
CDR3: CASKEGNKNSPLHF

D: NA
size: many
J: TRBJ2-7
V: TRBV5-1
DNA: TGCGCCAGCAGCTTGGAACGCTCGGGCAGATTTGACTACGAGCAGTACTTC
CDR3: CASSLERSGRFDYEQYF

D: TRBD1
size: many
J: TRBJ1-3
V: TRBV7-2
DNA: TGTGCCAGCAGCGCCTGGACAGGCTCTGGAAACACCATATATTTT
CDR3: CASSAWTGSGNTIYF

D: NA
size: NA
J: TRBJ1-2
V: TRBV29-1
DNA: TGCAGCGTTGAAAAGGGGCCCAACTATGGCTACACCTTC
CDR3: CSVEKGPNYGYTF

D: NA
size: many
J: TRBJ1-2
V: TRBV12-3/TRBV12-4
DNA: TGTGCCAGCAGTTTACGAACAGGGACCTATGGCTACACCTTC
CDR3: CASSLRTGTYGYTF

D: NA
size: many
J: TRBJ1-1
V: TRBV29-1
DNA: TGCAGCGGTGGGGGGAAAGGACCTTACACTGAAGCTTTCTTT
CDR3: CSGGGKGPYTEAFF

D: NA
size: NA
J: TRBJ2-1
V: TRBV7-3
DNA: TGTGCCAGCAGCTTAGCGTGGAGGGATGAGCAGTTCTTC
CDR3: CASSLAWRDEQFF